These 24 T cell receptor beta chains were sequenced from one sample in a study of T cell responses to AZD1222 COVID-19 vaccine (dated by TCRdb to about 2021). The time point label here, explained by the study, means: baseline before first vaccination. Library prep was done by the immunoSEQ multiplex PCR assay. Sourced from immuneACCESS, this table was stored by TCRdb with only in-frame sequences that have V and J called. A share of the clones is absent; for the studies checked, an unresolved V gene accounts for under half, and the remainder has no known explanation. The sample records 98,000 or so clones, just over 85% of which are singletons. The top ten constitute roughly 3% of the sample. The sequencing used peripheral blood, collected on day 0 of AZD1222 vaccination. The source is an adult in good health.

The chain joins TRBV6-2 or TRBV6-3 to TRBJ1-1; the D gene is possibly TRBD1 (6 bases). Trimming removed 6 bases at V and 0 bases at J, with 17 bases between. CDR1 is MNHEY, CDR2 SVGEGT, per germline. This CDR3 region has 16 residues. CDR3 DNA sequence: TGTGCCAGCAGCAGACAGGCCCTCGGGATGAACACTGAAGCTTTCTTT. Its translation: CASSRQALGMNTEAFF.

This clone was detected only once. The chain links TRBV2 to TRBJ1-1, with 12 nucleotides matching TRBD1. CDR1 and CDR2 from the germline V gene are SNHLY and FYNNEI. CDR3 length: 13 amino acids. The V gene end was trimmed by 4 bases and the J gene end by 8 bases; junction bases not matched to a gene: 2. CDR3 sequence (DNA): TGTGCCAGCAGTGCCGGGACAGGGGGCGAAGCTTTCTTT. It translates to CASSAGTGGEAFF.

The CDR3 spells CATSGRTGNDNTEAFF. For the CDR3, the DNA is TGTGCCACCAGTGGGAGAACAGGGAACGATAACACTGAAGCTTTCTTT. This chain links TRBV24-1 with TRBJ1-1; tentatively, D is TRBD1 (6 bases). Trimming removed 5 bases at V and 2 bases at J, with 17 bases between. The CDR3 length is 16 residues. Germline assignment: CDR1 KGHDR and CDR2 SFDVKD.

The rearrangement joins TRBV4-1 to TRBJ2-7, with 8 positions matching TRBD1. The CDR3 extends over 18 amino acids. Germline-derived CDR1 and CDR2 are MGHRA and YSYEKL. The J segment lost 0 bases and the V segment lost 6 bases, leaving 16 bases of the junction unmatched. As DNA, the CDR3 is TGCGCCAGCAGAATCAGGACAGGGCCTCAAGATAGCTCCTACGAGCAGTACTTC. It translates to CASRIRTGPQDSSYEQYF.

The J gene is TRBJ1-6, the V gene TRBV28; unclear D gene. V dropped 4 bases and J dropped 12 bases, with 16 bases sitting between them. Germline V gives CDR1 MDHEN, CDR2 SYDVKM. The CDR3 is 14 amino acids. In DNA, the CDR3 is TGTGCCAGCAGTTCACCCTCCGGAGCGAAACCCCTCCACTTT. It encodes CASSSPSGAKPLHF.

This sequence joins TRBV7-9 and TRBJ1-3; TRBD1 aligns across 8 bases. The CDR3 sequence is 16 residues long. Germline V gene lookup returns CDR1 SEHNR and CDR2 FQNEAQ (reference sequence). Trimming at V came to 6 bases and at J to 0 bases, leaving 7 bases not matched to a gene. The DNA for the CDR3 is TGTGCCAGCAGGACGGGACAGGATTTCTCTGGAAACACCATATATTTT. It is translated as CASRTGQDFSGNTIYF.

In its sample, this clone was seen once. This chain links TRBV28 with TRBJ2-7; 9 nucleotides match TRBD1. This CDR3 has 14 residues. The junction had 7 bases not matched to a gene; V was cut back by 6 bases and J by 4 bases. From germline, CDR1 is MDHEN and CDR2 SYDVKM. The CDR3 region is CASRGQGDGYEQYF. CDR3 DNA: TGTGCCAGCAGGGGACAGGGAGATGGGTACGAGCAGTACTTC.

A note on this clone: One junction end does not reproduce the germline sequence, and a read error may be involved. The chain recombines TRBV12-3 or TRBV12-4 with TRBJ2-7; 8 bases line up with TRBD2. This CDR3 comprises 13 residues. The chain's CDR3 is CASRRRGAYKQYF. The CDR3 coding sequence is TGTGCCAGCAGACGGCGGGGGGCCTACAAGCAGTACTTC.

The chain uses TRBV7-9 and TRBJ2-1; possibly TRBD1 for D (6 bases). There are 14 residues in the CDR3. Germline CDR1 and CDR2: SEHNR and FQNEAQ (reference sequence). V lost 2 bases to trimming and J lost 6 bases, with 11 bases between them. The CDR3 sequence is CASSLSGRGNEQFF. CDR3 sequence (DNA): TGTGCCAGCAGCTTAAGTGGCAGGGGCAATGAGCAGTTCTTC. Together with reference TRBV7-9 and TRBJ2-1, the CDR3 gives the full variable domain: DTGVSQNPRHKITKRGQNVTFRCDPISEHNRLYWYRQTLGQGPEFLTYFQNEAQLEKSRLLSDRFSAERPKGSFSTLEIQRTEQGDSAMYLCASSLSGRGNEQFFGPGTRLTVL.

The chain recombines TRBV9 with TRBJ2-5; TRBD2 matches 9 bases. CDR1 SGDLS and CDR2 YYNGEE come from the germline V gene. This CDR3 spans 15 amino acids. V shed 0 bases and J 4 bases; nucleotides not matched to a gene: 4. The CDR3 DNA reads TGTGCCAGCAGCGTAGACTCTAGCGGGACAGAGACCCAGTACTTC. It codes for CASSVDSSGTETQYF.

The chain is built from TRBV28 and TRBJ1-2; the D is unclear. Germline values: CDR1 MDHEN, CDR2 SYDVKM. Deletions cut 6 bases from V and 8 bases from J, with 22 bases between. The CDR3 has 15 residues. Written as DNA, the CDR3 is TGTGCCAGCAGCATAATGGTACCGGGTTTCGGAGGCTACACCTTC. Translating it yields CASSIMVPGFGGYTF.

The V call is TRBV6-5, the J call TRBJ2-7, with D maybe TRBD1 (5 bases). From germline, CDR1 is MNHEY and CDR2 SVGAGI. The V end lost 10 bases, the J end lost 0 bases, and 16 bases lay between the germline ends. The CDR3 contains 14 residues. CDR3 sequence (DNA): TGTGCCATTTCGGACACGAATTTCTCCTACGAGCAGTACTTC. Protein: CAISDTNFSYEQYF.

The chain carries TRBV6-4 and TRBJ2-2; D gene unclear. The CDR3 contains 14 residues. V lost 5 bases to trimming and J lost 1 base, with 8 bases between them. Germline CDR1 and CDR2: MRHNA and SNTAGT. Here the CDR3 reads CASSLSRNTGELFF. The CDR3 nucleotides read TGTGCCAGCAGTCTTAGCCGGAACACCGGGGAGCTGTTTTTT.

CDR3 sequence reads: CASSGGVFAFF. CDR3 sequence (DNA): TGTGCCAGCAGCGGAGGGGTGTTCGCTTTCTTT. The chain joins TRBV5-4 to TRBJ1-1, with D perhaps TRBD1 (5 bases). The CDR3 length is 11 residues. With 4 bases removed from V and 11 bases from J, the gap between germline ends came to 12 bases. The germline V gene has CDR1 SGHNT and CDR2 YYREEE (reference sequence).

V usage is TRBV5-1 and J usage is TRBJ2-2; no definite D call. Germline V CDR1 and CDR2: SGHRS, YFSETQ. This CDR3 has 13 residues. V was cut by 9 bases and J by 3 bases, with 12 bases left in between. This CDR3 is CATSDQYTGELFF. The CDR3 DNA is TGCGCCACCTCCGACCAGTACACCGGGGAGCTGTTTTTT.

This CDR3 reads CASSTGRGEQYF. The CDR3, as DNA: TGTGCCAGTAGTACGGGGCGTGGCGAGCAGTACTTC. The chain links TRBV19 to TRBJ2-7; D might be TRBD1 or TRBD2, each matching 5 bases. CDR1 LNHDA and CDR2 SQIVND come from the germline V gene (reference sequence). The CDR3 contains 12 residues. The germline V and J ends were trimmed by 4 bases and 6 bases, with 10 bases remaining between them. The complete variable domain, with remaining parts taken from reference TRBV19 and TRBJ2-7, reads DGGITQSPKYLFRKEGQNVTLSCEQNLNHDAMYWYRQDPGQGLRLIYYSQIVNDFQKGDIAEGYSVSREKKESFPLTVTSAQKNPTAFYLCASSTGRGEQYFGPGTRLTVT.

The genes are TRBV13 and TRBJ1-1; TRBD1 might be the D (5 bases). Germline assignment: CDR1 PRHDT and CDR2 FYEKMQ (reference sequence). This CDR3 contains 15 residues. V lost 4 bases and J lost 3, with 15 bases in between. In DNA, the CDR3 is TGTGCCAGCAGCTCAAGGGCCAGGGAGGACACTGAAGCTTTCTTT. Translated, it gives CASSSRAREDTEAFF.

The chain couples TRBV9 to TRBJ2-7; 9 bases fit TRBD2. CDR1 is SGDLS, CDR2 YYNGEE, per germline. The V segment lost 0 bases and the J segment 7 bases; nucleotides outside the gene matches: 11. The CDR3 loop spans 16 amino acids. The CDR3 DNA reads TGTGCCAGCAGCGTAGGGGCTAGCGGGGCGCCACGGGAGCAGTACTTC. As protein: CASSVGASGAPREQYF.

The genes are TRBV29-1 and TRBJ1-1; D is unresolved. The CDR3 extends over 14 amino acids. Germline CDR1 and CDR2: SQVTM and ANQGSEA. Deletions cut 5 bases from V and 6 bases from J, with 19 bases between. The DNA of the CDR3 is TGCAGCGTTCCAAGGAACAGATTGCGGCCTGAAGCTTTCTTT. As protein: CSVPRNRLRPEAFF.

The genes are TRBV27 and TRBJ1-5; no reliable D call. Germline values: CDR1 MNHEY, CDR2 SMNVEV (reference sequence). The ends were cut back, 6 bases at V and 6 bases at J, with 12 bases in the middle. This CDR3 has 13 residues. CDR3 residues: CASSLGPPQPQHF. For the CDR3, the DNA is TGTGCCAGCAGCCTAGGTCCCCCTCAGCCCCAGCATTTT.

This clone occurred once. This chain uses TRBV6-5 with TRBJ2-3; TRBD2 might be the D (7 bases). This CDR3 spans 14 amino acids. Germline CDR1 and CDR2: MNHEY and SVGAGI. V lost 7 bases and J lost 5, with 16 bases in between. The CDR3 nucleotides read TGTGCCAGCATTCTCGGGGGGCCTGGAGATACGCAGTATTTT. Protein product: CASILGGPGDTQYF.

The CDR3: CASFSGINTGELFF. CDR3 sequence (DNA): TGTGCCAGTTTTTCGGGGATTAACACCGGGGAGCTGTTTTTT. This chain joins TRBV5-5 and TRBJ2-2; maybe TRBD2 (5 bases). The CDR3 consists of 14 residues. In germline, CDR1 is SGHKS, CDR2 YYEKEE (reference sequence). V was shortened by 8 bases and J by 2 bases, with 13 bases between the two germline ends.

V is TRBV5-1 and J is TRBJ2-7; tentatively, D is TRBD2 (6 bases). Trimming stripped 0 bases from V and 0 bases from J, with 13 bases between. This CDR3 is 16 amino acids long. CDR1 is SGHRS and CDR2 is YFSETQ in the germline V gene. This chain's CDR3 is CASSLALGLDSYEQYF. DNA of the CDR3: TGCGCCAGCAGCTTGGCCCTGGGACTCGACTCCTACGAGCAGTACTTC. The full variable domain, in which reference TRBV5-1 and TRBJ2-7 provide the parts outside the CDR3, is KAGVTQTPRYLIKTRGQQVTLSCSPISGHRSVSWYQQTPGQGLQFLFEYFSETQRNKGNFPGRFSGRQFSNSRSEMNVSTLELGDSALYLCASSLALGLDSYEQYFGPGTRLTVT.

The J gene is TRBJ2-3, the V gene TRBV7-9, with a weak D call TRBD1 (5 bases). CDR3 length: 12 amino acids. V was shortened by 8 bases and J by 2 bases, with 8 bases between the two germline ends. Per the germline V gene, CDR1 is SEHNR and CDR2 is FQNEAQ (reference sequence). The CDR3 here is CASSDNTDTQYF. The CDR3 DNA reads as TGTGCCAGCTCGGACAACACAGATACGCAGTATTTT.